The 21 T cell receptor beta chains presented below share a single source sample, sequenced in a study of T-cell memory formation after mild COVID-19. TCRdb re-derived calls from the 5' RACE reads in MiXCR, one entry per CDR3 protein. Of fewer than 350,000 distinct CDR3 sequences in the sample, 15% to 20% were seen once. Sample: PBMCs or a T cell subset sorted from them (not recorded which). The receptors were gathered from a man aged 18 to 35 who had mild COVID-19 (a few samples of this study predate the infection). Cell type and time point are not known.

This chain links TRBV13 with TRBJ2-5; tentatively, D is TRBD2 (5 bases). The germline gives CDR1 PRHDT, CDR2 FYEKMQ (reference sequence). The CDR3 spans 13 residues. Trimming pared 8 bases from V and 5 bases from J, leaving 15 bases between. The CDR3 protein is CASRIWRSETQYF. The CDR3 DNA reads TGTGCCAGCCGAATTTGGAGGTCGGAGACCCAGTACTTC.

CDR3 sequence: CASSLTLGAPRGTQYF. Here the CDR3 DNA reads TGTGCCAGCAGTTTAACCCTCGGAGCCCCCCGGGGGACCCAGTACTTC. The V and J genes are TRBV27 and TRBJ2-5, with D maybe TRBD2 (5 bases). CDR1 is MNHEY and CDR2 is SMNVEV in the germline V gene (reference sequence). The CDR3 runs to 16 residues. With 2 bases removed from V and 7 bases from J, the gap between germline ends came to 20 bases.

This chain links TRBV18 with TRBJ2-1, with 8 bases matching TRBD1. Germline V gene lookup returns CDR1 KGHSH and CDR2 LQKENI. This CDR3 comprises 15 residues. With 2 bases clipped from V and 5 bases from J, the junction kept 5 bases outside the gene matches. The CDR3 here is CASSPVRGQDNEQFF. Here the CDR3 DNA reads TGTGCCAGCTCACCAGTCAGGGGGCAAGACAATGAGCAGTTCTTC.

CDR3 in amino acids: CASSYSRDSYTGELFF. The CDR3 region has the DNA TGTGCCAGCAGTTACTCGAGGGACAGCTACACCGGGGAGCTGTTTTTT. This sequence joins TRBV6-5 and TRBJ2-2, with 7 bases fitting TRBD1. Germline loops: CDR1 MNHEY, CDR2 SVGAGI. The trim removed 0 bases at V and 3 bases at J, leaving 4 bases unmatched. The CDR3 contains 16 residues.

Concerning this clonotype: A much larger clone sits a single nucleotide away, making a read error possible. The chain recombines TRBV7-9 with TRBJ2-7, with a tentative D call TRBD1 (6 bases). The length of the CDR3 is 13 residues. With 1 base removed from V and 5 bases from J, the gap between germline ends came to 9 bases. Germline V gene lookup returns CDR1 SEHNR and CDR2 FQNEAQ (reference sequence). The CDR3 protein is CASSLVQGDEQYF. In nucleotides, the CDR3 is TGTGCCAGCAGCTTAGTACAGGGAGACGAGCAGTACTTC.

This clonotype has just a few counts. The chain joins TRBV4-1 to TRBJ1-4; tentative D call: TRBD1 (6 bases). Germline lookup yields CDR1 MGHRA and CDR2 YSYEKL. Trimming removed 1 base from V and 6 bases from J, with 9 bases in between. The CDR3 runs to 14 residues. The CDR3 sequence: CASSQVGQHEKLFF. As DNA, the CDR3 is TGCGCCAGCAGCCAAGTTGGACAGCATGAAAAACTGTTTTTT.

The chain uses TRBV5-1 and TRBJ1-5; D call uncertain. The germline V and J ends were trimmed by 2 bases and 1 base, with 13 bases remaining between them. Germline V gene sequence: CDR1 SGHRS, CDR2 YFSETQ. The CDR3 length is 16 residues. In DNA, the CDR3 is TGCGCCAGCAGCTTAGAACCCTCACCCAGCAATCAGCCCCAGCATTTT. Protein sequence: CASSLEPSPSNQPQHF.

The chain has TRBV12-3 or TRBV12-4 and TRBJ2-7, with D tentatively TRBD2 (6 bases). Trimming left V 6 bases short and J 0 bases short, with 18 bases between. The CDR3 loop spans 16 amino acids. Here the CDR3 DNA reads TGTGCCAGCAGCCGGGGACCTTTCGGGGGCTCCTACGAGCAGTACTTC. It codes for CASSRGPFGGSYEQYF.

This clonotype was recorded many times. The genes are TRBV20-1 and TRBJ2-1; D might be TRBD1 (7 bases). This CDR3 spans 16 amino acids. V gave up 6 bases and J gave up 2 bases, with 20 bases separating them. Looked up from germline, CDR1 is DFQATT and CDR2 is SNEGSKA (reference sequence). CDR3 nucleotide sequence: TGCAGTGCGAGGATTCCCCAGGGGGGAGCCTACAATGAGCAGTTCTTC. Encoded protein: CSARIPQGGAYNEQFF.

The chain recombines TRBV6-2 or TRBV6-3 with TRBJ1-2; no clear D. V was cut by 6 bases and J by 5 bases, with 19 bases left in between. CDR1 is MNHEY, CDR2 SVGEGT, per germline. This CDR3 comprises 15 residues. CDR3 sequence reads: CASREPVTPIYGYTF. CDR3 sequence (DNA): TGTGCCAGCAGAGAGCCAGTGACACCCATATATGGCTACACCTTC.

This clonotype was seen a handful of times. The rearrangement joins TRBV28 to TRBJ2-5, with TRBD1 as a possible D gene (5 bases). The germline V gene has CDR1 MDHEN and CDR2 SYDVKM. Trimming took 5 bases from V and 2 from J, leaving 30 bases between them. CDR3 length equals 20 residues. The CDR3 reads CASSPPSLTLRQSKQETQYF. Written as DNA, the CDR3 is TGTGCCAGCAGTCCCCCCTCACTCACTCTAAGACAGAGCAAACAAGAGACCCAGTACTTC.

The chain uses TRBV20-1 and TRBJ2-5; 7 bases agree with TRBD1. J lost 0 bases, V lost 1 base, and 11 bases had no gene match. Germline V gene lookup returns CDR1 DFQATT and CDR2 SNEGSKA (reference sequence). This CDR3 is built from 17 residues. In DNA form, the CDR3 reads TGCAGTGCTAGAGGTCTAGGGGACAGCTGGGACCAAGAGACCCAGTACTTC. This codes for CSARGLGDSWDQETQYF.

The rearrangement links TRBV5-1 to TRBJ1-1, with D possibly TRBD1 on 5 matching bases. Germline V gives CDR1 SGHRS, CDR2 YFSETQ. V was trimmed by 0 bases and J by 1 base, leaving 10 bases between them. The length of the CDR3 is 15 residues. CDR3 sequence: CASSLGGLRNTEAFF. The DNA of the CDR3 is TGCGCCAGCAGCTTGGGGGGGTTGAGGAACACTGAAGCTTTCTTT. Full variable domain (remainder filled in from reference TRBV5-1 and TRBJ1-1): KAGVTQTPRYLIKTRGQQVTLSCSPISGHRSVSWYQQTPGQGLQFLFEYFSETQRNKGNFPGRFSGRQFSNSRSEMNVSTLELGDSALYLCASSLGGLRNTEAFFGQGTRLTVV.

The rearrangement uses TRBV9 and TRBJ2-5; unclear D gene. The CDR3 is made up of 15 amino acids. Trimming removed 0 bases at V and 1 base at J, with 10 bases between. Germline CDR1 and CDR2: SGDLS and YYNGEE. The CDR3 protein is CASSVGGSPQETQYF. The CDR3, as DNA: TGTGCCAGCAGCGTAGGGGGTAGCCCCCAAGAGACCCAGTACTTC.

In its sample, this clonotype was seen many times. The chain uses TRBV5-1 and TRBJ2-3; D unclear. The ends were cut back, 1 base at V and 3 bases at J, with 15 bases in the middle. Germline CDR1 reads SGHRS; CDR2 reads YFSETQ. The length of the CDR3 is 16 residues. This chain's CDR3 is CASSLLPTTTTDTQYF. The CDR3 DNA follows: TGCGCCAGCAGCTTGCTCCCTACAACCACTACAGATACGCAGTATTTT.

This chain links TRBV4-3 with TRBJ2-7; D is perhaps TRBD2 (6 bases). The CDR3 runs to 14 residues. CDR1 LGHNA and CDR2 YSLEER come from the germline V gene. Trimming pared 0 bases from V and 4 bases from J, leaving 10 bases between. The CDR3 bases are TGCGCCAGCAGCCAAGATAGGAGGGGATACGAGCAGTACTTC. Translated, it gives CASSQDRRGYEQYF.

The CDR3 DNA sequence: TGTGCCAGCAGCCTTGCATCGGACGGCCCCTACGAGCAGTACTTC. Translating it yields CASSLASDGPYEQYF. V is TRBV7-3 and J is TRBJ2-7; D unresolved. The CDR3 has 15 residues. Trimming removed 5 bases from V and 2 bases from J, with 16 bases in between. Per germline, CDR1 SGHTA and CDR2 FQGTGA.

This sequence joins TRBV12-3 or TRBV12-4 and TRBJ1-6, with D possibly matching TRBD1 (5 bases). The CDR3 totals 18 residues. The V and J ends lost 1 base and 9 bases respectively, with 22 bases between them. CDR3: CASSLGGQGLVSGSPLHF. The CDR3 region has the DNA TGTGCCAGCAGTTTAGGTGGGCAGGGCCTCGTGTCTGGTTCACCCCTCCACTTT.

The chain carries TRBV7-9 and TRBJ2-7; 13 nucleotides match TRBD2. V was pared by 4 bases and J by 5 bases, with 8 bases of the junction left unmatched. Looked up from germline, CDR1 is SEHNR and CDR2 is FQNEAQ (reference sequence). This CDR3 spans 16 amino acids. Here the CDR3 reads CASSSWTSGSIHEQYF. CDR3 DNA: TGTGCCAGCAGCTCCTGGACTAGCGGGAGCATCCACGAGCAGTACTTC.

In the case of this clonotype: Germline is not matched at one junction end, which may reflect a read error. The chain joins TRBV11-2 to TRBJ2-3; D is undetermined. CDR1 and CDR2 (germline): SGHAT, FQNNGV. This CDR3 is 15 amino acids long. The CDR3 loop is CASSLGVGNTDTRYF. DNA for the CDR3: TGTGCCAGCAGCTTAGGGGTGGGAAACACAGATACGCGGTATTTT.

This clonotype was detected only a few times. The genes are TRBV18 and TRBJ2-5; D might be TRBD1 (6 bases). V lost 2 bases and J lost 1, with 11 bases in between. The CDR3 has 15 amino acids. Germline V gene lookup returns CDR1 KGHSH and CDR2 LQKENI. The CDR3 region has the DNA TGTGCCAGCTCACCAACCGGGACACTCCAAGAGACCCAGTACTTC. This codes for CASSPTGTLQETQYF.